These 19 T cell receptor beta chains were all obtained from the same sample, sequenced in a study of shared clonotypes between healthy human individuals. TCRdb's table, derived via immunoSEQ multiplex PCR, lists solely in-frame clones and lacks some. The table lists about 1.1 million clones, approximately 80% of them singletons. The source material was memory CD4+ T cells from PBMCs. The sample's subset: CD45RA-negative fraction. Every receptor here comes from a man between 18 and 29 years old in good health. Some clones in this sample may be carry-over from other donors' samples.

At least ten counts were recorded for this clone. CDR3 nucleotides: TGCGCCAGCAGCCAAGATTTCGCTACTTCCCAAGAGACCCAGTACTTC. The encoded protein is CASSQDFATSQETQYF. The chain carries TRBV4-3 and TRBJ2-5; no clear D gene. There are 16 residues in the CDR3. V lost 0 bases and J 1 base, leaving 12 bases between the germline ends. Per the germline V gene, CDR1 is LGHNA and CDR2 is YSLEER.

The CDR3 loop is CASSSPRGAYGYTF. The CDR3 coding sequence is TGTGCCAGCAGCAGCCCCCGGGGCGCCTATGGCTACACCTTC. The chain has TRBV9 and TRBJ1-2; D possibly corresponds to TRBD1 (5 bases). V was cut by 4 bases and J by 4 bases, with 14 bases left in between. This CDR3 contains 14 residues. CDR1 and CDR2 from the germline V gene are SGDLS and YYNGEE.

This clone was recorded a few times. In the same sample, other DNA sequences code for this CDR3. V gene TRBV7-9 combines with J gene TRBJ2-2; D gene uncertain. The CDR3 consists of 14 residues. Germline assignment: CDR1 SEHNR and CDR2 FQNEAQ (reference sequence). V dropped 1 base and J dropped 1 base, with 4 bases sitting between them. The CDR3 is CASSLGGNTGELFF. In DNA form, the CDR3 reads TGTGCCAGCAGCTTAGGGGGGAACACCGGGGAGCTGTTTTTT.

The CDR3 DNA sequence: TGTGCCAGCAGCTTAACTTGGGATACGCAGTATTTT. Protein: CASSLTWDTQYF. This sequence joins TRBV7-2 and TRBJ2-3; D not certain. Germline loops: CDR1 SGHTA, CDR2 FQGNSA. V dropped 2 bases and J dropped 6 bases, with 6 bases sitting between them. The CDR3 length is 12 residues.

This chain joins TRBV30 and TRBJ1-2, with 8 bases lining up with TRBD1. The CDR3 length is 14 residues. J gave up 5 bases and V 5 bases, and 10 bases lay outside the gene matches. Per the germline V gene, CDR1 is GTSNPN and CDR2 is SVGIG (reference sequence). This chain's CDR3 is CAWETQGARYGYTF. As DNA, the CDR3 is TGTGCCTGGGAAACCCAGGGGGCGCGGTATGGCTACACCTTC. Based on the CDR3 plus reference TRBV30 and TRBJ1-2, the full variable domain is SQTIHQWPATLVQPVGSPLSLECTVEGTSNPNLYWYRQAAGRGLQLLFYSVGIGQISSEVPQNLSASRPQDRQFILSSKKLLLSDSGFYLCAWETQGARYGYTFGSGTRLTVV.

V gene TRBV30 combines with J gene TRBJ2-7, with 8 bases aligning to TRBD2. V was clipped by 1 base and J by 1 base; unmatched bases: 3. The CDR3 spans 14 residues. In germline, CDR1 is GTSNPN, CDR2 SVGIG (reference sequence). In DNA form, the CDR3 reads TGTGCCTGGAGTGACCAGCGGGGGTCCTACGAGCAGTACTTC. Protein product: CAWSDQRGSYEQYF.

The chain uses TRBV28 and TRBJ1-1; perhaps TRBD1 as D (5 bases). The CDR3 length is 15 residues. Between the trimmed V and J ends, which lost 7 bases and 5 bases, there was a span of 20 bases. Looked up from germline, CDR1 is MDHEN and CDR2 is SYDVKM. CDR3 loop: CASNGVGTGRTEAFF. The CDR3 region has the DNA TGTGCCAGCAATGGGGTAGGGACGGGGAGGACTGAAGCTTTCTTT. Variable domain in full (rest from reference TRBV28 and TRBJ1-1): DVKVTQSSRYLVKRTGEKVFLECVQDMDHENMFWYRQDPGLGLRLIYFSYDVKMKEKGDIPEGYSVSREKKERFSLILESASTNQTSMYLCASNGVGTGRTEAFFGQGTRLTVV.

The gene calls are TRBV7-6 and TRBJ2-1; 7 nucleotides agree with TRBD2. The CDR3 is 16 residues long. The V and J ends lost 1 base and 9 bases, in that order; junction bases with no gene match: 12. Germline CDR1 SGHVS, CDR2 FNYEAQ. The CDR3 nucleotides are TGTGCCAGCAGCTTAGGGCCTGCGGGAGAAGCGGGTGAGCAGTTCTTC. This encodes CASSLGPAGEAGEQFF.

The rearrangement links TRBV6-5 to TRBJ1-5; no reliable D call. Germline V CDR1 and CDR2: MNHEY, SVGAGI. The CDR3 consists of 13 residues. V was clipped by 7 bases and J by 5 bases, with 12 bases between them. CDR3 DNA: TGTGCCAGCAAGAGATGGGGTGATCAGCCCCAGCATTTT. Protein product: CASKRWGDQPQHF.

The V and J genes are TRBV28 and TRBJ2-5; a weak D match, TRBD2 (7 bases). This CDR3 has 16 residues. In germline, CDR1 is MDHEN, CDR2 SYDVKM. The ends were cut back, 4 bases at V and 1 base at J, with 16 bases in the middle. CDR3 bases: TGTGCCAGCAGTTCACTAAGGGGGACTATCCAAGAGACCCAGTACTTC. Encoded protein: CASSSLRGTIQETQYF.

This chain connects TRBV28 to TRBJ1-1, with 9 positions matching TRBD1. Germline assignment: CDR1 MDHEN and CDR2 SYDVKM. The CDR3 consists of 18 residues. The V gene end was trimmed by 6 bases and the J gene end by 1 base; junction bases not matched to a gene: 15. The CDR3 reads CASRPTGTGFGKNTEAFF. The CDR3 DNA sequence: TGTGCCAGCAGGCCTACCGGGACAGGGTTTGGGAAGAACACTGAAGCTTTCTTT.

The chain recombines TRBV5-1 with TRBJ2-1; maybe TRBD2 (5 bases). The CDR3 loop spans 16 amino acids. V was clipped by 3 bases and J by 0 bases, with 13 bases between them. Looked up from germline, CDR1 is SGHRS and CDR2 is YFSETQ. Here the CDR3 DNA reads TGCGCCAGCAGCTCTGTGATAGCGCGCTCCTACAATGAGCAGTTCTTC. This codes for CASSSVIARSYNEQFF.

V usage is TRBV4-2 and J usage is TRBJ2-3; TRBD2 is a possible D gene (5 bases). Deletions cut 0 bases from V and 5 bases from J, with 9 bases between. Germline CDR1 and CDR2: LGHNA and YNFKEQ. There are 14 residues in the CDR3. CDR3 sequence: CASSQDVRGDTQYF. The CDR3 DNA reads TGTGCCAGCAGCCAAGACGTCCGGGGAGATACGCAGTATTTT.

The rearrangement uses TRBV10-1 and TRBJ1-1; D is uncertain. The CDR3 is 15 amino acids. The V end lost 0 bases, the J end lost 4 bases, and 12 bases lay between the germline ends. CDR1 is WNHNN, CDR2 SYGVQD, per germline (reference sequence). CDR3 region: CASSESVGRFTEAFF. In DNA, the CDR3 is TGCGCCAGCAGTGAGTCGGTAGGGAGGTTCACTGAAGCTTTCTTT.

The chain employs TRBV5-1 and TRBJ2-1; TRBD1 is a possible D gene (6 bases). Per germline, CDR1 SGHRS and CDR2 YFSETQ. The CDR3 spans 14 residues. Trimming pared 2 bases from V and 3 bases from J, leaving 9 bases between. In DNA, the CDR3 is TGCGCCAGCAGCTTCGGACAGCTCTACAATGAGCAGTTCTTC. Translation gives CASSFGQLYNEQFF.

The chain employs TRBV6-5 and TRBJ2-1; 9 bases align to TRBD2. The V gene end was trimmed by 5 bases and the J gene end by 12 bases; junction bases not matched to a gene: 11. Per the germline V gene, CDR1 is MNHEY and CDR2 is SVGAGI. CDR3 length equals 14 residues. The DNA of the CDR3 is TGTGCCAGCAGTCAAGGACTAGCGTGGAGCGCGCAGTTCTTC. The encoded protein is CASSQGLAWSAQFF.

This clone was seen more than once but under ten times. The V call is TRBV5-1, the J call TRBJ2-5, with 8 bases identical to TRBD2. Germline CDR1 reads SGHRS; CDR2 reads YFSETQ. The CDR3 is 15 amino acids. The ends lost 9 bases at V and 8 bases at J; junction bases unmatched: 18. This CDR3 reads CANNKRETRSETQYF. The CDR3 DNA follows: TGCGCCAACAATAAGCGGGAGACGAGAAGTGAAACCCAGTACTTC.

The J gene is TRBJ2-3, the V gene TRBV27; D is unclear. The CDR3 has 11 amino acids. CDR1 is MNHEY and CDR2 is SMNVEV in the germline V gene (reference sequence). The V and J ends lost 4 bases and 4 bases respectively, with 3 bases between them. This CDR3 is CASSSPDTQYF. CDR3 DNA sequence: TGTGCCAGCAGTTCCCCAGATACGCAGTATTTT.

The chain joins TRBV7-9 to TRBJ1-2, with 7 bases aligning to TRBD1. The CDR3 covers 15 residues. Trimming at V came to 1 base and at J to 8 bases, leaving 10 bases not matched to a gene. Looked up from germline, CDR1 is SEHNR and CDR2 is FQNEAQ (reference sequence). The CDR3 region has the DNA TGTGCCAGCAGCTTAGAAAAAACAGGGGTGAGGGGCTACACCTTC. It codes for CASSLEKTGVRGYTF.